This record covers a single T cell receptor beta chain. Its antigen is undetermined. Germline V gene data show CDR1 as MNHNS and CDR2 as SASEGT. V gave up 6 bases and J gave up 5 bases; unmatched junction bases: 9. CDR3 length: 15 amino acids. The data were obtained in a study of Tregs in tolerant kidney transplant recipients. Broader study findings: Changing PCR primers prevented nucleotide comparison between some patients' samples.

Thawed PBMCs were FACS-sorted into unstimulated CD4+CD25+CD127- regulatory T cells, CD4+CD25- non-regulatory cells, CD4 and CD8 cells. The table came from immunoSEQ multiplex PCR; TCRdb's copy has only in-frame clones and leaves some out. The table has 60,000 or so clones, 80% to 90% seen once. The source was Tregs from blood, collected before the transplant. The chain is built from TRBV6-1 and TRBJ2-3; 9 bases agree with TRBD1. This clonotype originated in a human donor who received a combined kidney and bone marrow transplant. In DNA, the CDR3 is TGTGCCAGCAGGGCATTTACAGGGGGCCAAGATACGCAGTATTTT. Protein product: CASRAFTGGQDTQYF.